This T cell receptor (beta chain) was sequenced in a study of blood T cell repertoires in COVID-19. Study details: Donors in the United States, Italy and Spain gave samples during acute or convalescent COVID-19. Nucleic acid was either cDNA or gDNA, and it came from T cells, B-cell-depleted T cells, or PBMCs.

This CDR3 has 13 amino acids. Trimming stripped 2 bases from V and 1 base from J, with 4 bases between. Germline V gene data show CDR1 as SGDLS and CDR2 as YYNGEE. Points on this clone: Other DNA sequences in this specimen translate into the identical CDR3.

In the study's own analysis: Amplified reference gene primers provided the basis for estimating nucleated cell counts. Clones were sequenced by immunoSEQ multiplex PCR, and TCRdb holds only the in-frame ones, with some missing. That table gives V, J and clone size, and the DNA gave D and trimming. The profile covers around 56,000 clones, with less than 75% appearing a single time and more than 15% taken by the ten largest. The sequence was collected from a woman aged 50 to 65 with active or convalescent COVID-19. The sequenced sample consisted of peripheral blood. The V call is TRBV9, the J call TRBJ2-1; D call uncertain. CDR3 loop: CASSVLSYNEQFF. Written as DNA, the CDR3 is TGTGCCAGCAGCGTTCTGTCCTACAATGAGCAGTTCTTC.